This section outlines one T cell receptor (beta chain) sequence together with its context. The CDR3 spans 15 residues. The V gene lost 5 bases and the J gene lost 2 bases, with 15 bases spanning the gap. This entry belongs to a study of blood T cells in healthy people across ages. Through a sample-barcoded 5' primer and a J-beta primer mix, a second PCR was run for 7 to 11 cycles. TCRdb recomputed calls from the 5' RACE reads with MiXCR, one row per CDR3 protein. Here the sample spans around 1,500,000 distinct CDR3 sequences, approximately 28% being singletons. Sequenced input: blood. V usage is TRBV12-3 or TRBV12-4 and J usage is TRBJ1-2; D not certain. The sequence came from a woman aged 25 to 45 in good health. The CDR3 DNA follows: TGTGCCAGCAGTCCCCGGACTGACGTCAACTATGGCTACACCTTC. Its protein is CASSPRTDVNYGYTF.